This T cell receptor beta chain was captured in a study of cytomegalovirus exposure and HLA in healthy donors. The PCR ran on 60 Vbeta and 13 Jbeta primers. Here immunoSEQ multiplex PCR was the method, and the copy in TCRdb shows in-frame clones only, minus some. Among about 150,000 clones listed, just under 70% were seen once. This clone occurred a few times. What it binds is unknown. Other DNA sequences in the same sample also yield this CDR3. Notes on the study in general: Highly shared sequence variants in one cluster were likely a sequencing artifact. There were some public TCRs occurring in many donors, but most TCR sequences were rare. Across donors, presence/absence analyses took sequencing depth to be roughly uniform. In vitro experiments confirmed that three CMV-associated chains were specific for CMV antigens.

The TCR comes from a man in his sixties in good health and CMV-seronegative. Input material: PBMCs.

The CDR3 sequence is CASSPPGGTEAFF. CDR3 bases: TGTGCCAGCTCACCACCCGGAGGGACTGAAGCTTTCTTT. V and J are TRBV18 and TRBJ1-1; no clear D. Germline assignment: CDR1 KGHSH and CDR2 LQKENI. The CDR3 extends over 13 amino acids. Trimming left V 0 bases short and J 5 bases short, with 7 bases between. Using reference TRBV18 and TRBJ1-1 for the parts outside the CDR3, the full variable domain is NAGVMQNPRHLVRRRGQEARLRCSPMKGHSHVYWYRQLPEEGLKFMVYLQKENIIDESGMPKERFSAEFPKEGPSILRIQQVVRGDSAAYFCASSPPGGTEAFFGQGTRLTVV.